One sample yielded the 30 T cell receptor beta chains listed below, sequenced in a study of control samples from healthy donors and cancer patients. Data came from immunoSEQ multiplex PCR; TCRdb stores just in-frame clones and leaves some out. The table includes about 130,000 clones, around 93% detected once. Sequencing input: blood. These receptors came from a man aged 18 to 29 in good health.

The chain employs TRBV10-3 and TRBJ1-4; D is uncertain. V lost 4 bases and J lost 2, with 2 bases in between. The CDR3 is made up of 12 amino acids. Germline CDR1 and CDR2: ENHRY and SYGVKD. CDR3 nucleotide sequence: TGTGCCATCAGTGTCACTAATGAAAAACTGTTTTTT. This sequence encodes CAISVTNEKLFF.

CDR3 sequence reads: CASSVGEGGRETQYF. The CDR3 bases are TGTGCCAGCAGCGTAGGCGAGGGAGGGCGGGAGACCCAGTACTTC. The V gene is TRBV9, the J gene TRBJ2-5; 7 bases agree with TRBD2. The CDR3 runs to 15 residues. V was pared by 0 bases and J by 5 bases, with 7 bases of the junction left unmatched. Looked up from germline, CDR1 is SGDLS and CDR2 is YYNGEE.

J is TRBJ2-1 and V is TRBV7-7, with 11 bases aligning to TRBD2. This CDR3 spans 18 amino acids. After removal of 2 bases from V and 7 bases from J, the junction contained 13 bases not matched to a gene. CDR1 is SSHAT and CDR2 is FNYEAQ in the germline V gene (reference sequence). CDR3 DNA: TGTGCCAGCAGCTTACGCTCGGGGGTAGCGGGGGGGCCTAATGAGCAGTTCTTC. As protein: CASSLRSGVAGGPNEQFF.

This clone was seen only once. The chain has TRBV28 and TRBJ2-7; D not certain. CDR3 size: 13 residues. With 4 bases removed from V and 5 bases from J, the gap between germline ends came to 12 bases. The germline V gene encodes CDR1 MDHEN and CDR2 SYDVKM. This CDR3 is CASSSKPAHEQYF. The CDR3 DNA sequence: TGTGCCAGCAGTTCTAAGCCGGCCCACGAGCAGTACTTC.

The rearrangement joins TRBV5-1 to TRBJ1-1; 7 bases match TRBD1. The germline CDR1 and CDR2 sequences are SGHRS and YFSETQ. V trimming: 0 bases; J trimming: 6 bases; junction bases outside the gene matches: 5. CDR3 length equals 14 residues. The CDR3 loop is CASSLELTGAEAFF. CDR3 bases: TGCGCCAGCAGCTTGGAACTAACAGGGGCTGAAGCTTTCTTT.

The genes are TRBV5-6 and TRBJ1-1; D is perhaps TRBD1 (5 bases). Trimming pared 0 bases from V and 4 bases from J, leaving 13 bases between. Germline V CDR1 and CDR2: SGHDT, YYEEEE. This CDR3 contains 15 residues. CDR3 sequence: CASSLVWYGGTEAFF. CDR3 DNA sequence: TGTGCCAGCAGCTTGGTTTGGTATGGGGGCACTGAAGCTTTCTTT.

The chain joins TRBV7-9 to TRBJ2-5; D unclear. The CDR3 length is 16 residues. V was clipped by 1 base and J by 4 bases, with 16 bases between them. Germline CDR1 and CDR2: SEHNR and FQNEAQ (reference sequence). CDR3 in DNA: TGTGCCAGCAGCTTAGGTCTCAGAGTTTACGGAGAGACCCAGTACTTC. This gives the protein CASSLGLRVYGETQYF.

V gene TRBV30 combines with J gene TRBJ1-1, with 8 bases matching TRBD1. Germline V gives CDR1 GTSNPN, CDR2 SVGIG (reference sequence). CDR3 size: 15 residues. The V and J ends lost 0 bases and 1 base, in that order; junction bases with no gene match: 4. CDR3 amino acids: CAWSVRDRPNTEAFF. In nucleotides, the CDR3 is TGTGCCTGGAGTGTCCGGGACAGGCCGAACACTGAAGCTTTCTTT.

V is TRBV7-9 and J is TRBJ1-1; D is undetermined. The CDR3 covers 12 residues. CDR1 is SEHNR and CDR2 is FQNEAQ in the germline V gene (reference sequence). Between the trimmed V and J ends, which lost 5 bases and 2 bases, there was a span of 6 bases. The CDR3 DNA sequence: TGTGCCAGCAGCACCGCTAACACTGAAGCTTTCTTT. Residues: CASSTANTEAFF.

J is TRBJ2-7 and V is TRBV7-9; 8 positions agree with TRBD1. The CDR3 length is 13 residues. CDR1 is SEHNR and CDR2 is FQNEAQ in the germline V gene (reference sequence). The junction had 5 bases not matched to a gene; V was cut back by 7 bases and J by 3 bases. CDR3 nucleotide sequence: TGTGCCAGCACCCCCGGACAGGGCTACGAGCAGTACTTC. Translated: CASTPGQGYEQYF.

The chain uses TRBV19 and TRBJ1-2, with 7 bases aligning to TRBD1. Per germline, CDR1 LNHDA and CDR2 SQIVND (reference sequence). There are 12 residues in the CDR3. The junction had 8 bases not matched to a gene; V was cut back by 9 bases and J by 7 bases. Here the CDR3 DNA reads TGTGCCAGCCTGACAGGGTTGAGTGGCTACACCTTC. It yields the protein CASLTGLSGYTF.

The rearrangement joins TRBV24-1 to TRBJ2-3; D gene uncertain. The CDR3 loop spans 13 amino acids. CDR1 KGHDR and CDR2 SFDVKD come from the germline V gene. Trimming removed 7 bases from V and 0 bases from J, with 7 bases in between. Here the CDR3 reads CATRDTSTDTQYF. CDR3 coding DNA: TGTGCCACCAGAGATACTAGCACAGATACGCAGTATTTT.

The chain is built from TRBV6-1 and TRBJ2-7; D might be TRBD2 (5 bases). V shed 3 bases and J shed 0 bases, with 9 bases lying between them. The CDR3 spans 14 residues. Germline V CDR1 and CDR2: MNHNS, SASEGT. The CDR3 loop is CASSENGVSYEQYF. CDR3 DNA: TGTGCCAGCAGTGAGAACGGGGTCTCCTACGAGCAGTACTTC.

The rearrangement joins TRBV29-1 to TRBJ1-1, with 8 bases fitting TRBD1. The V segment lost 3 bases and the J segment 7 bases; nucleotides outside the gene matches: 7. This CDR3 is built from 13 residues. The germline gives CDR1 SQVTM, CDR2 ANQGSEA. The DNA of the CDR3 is TGCAGCGTTGAGGACAGGGTAGATTTTGAAGCTTTCTTT. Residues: CSVEDRVDFEAFF. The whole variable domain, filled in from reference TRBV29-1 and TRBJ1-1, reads SAVISQKPSRDICQRGTSLTIQCQVDSQVTMMFWYRQQPGQSLTLIATANQGSEATYESGFVIDKFPISRPNLTFSTLTVSNMSPEDSSIYLCSVEDRVDFEAFFGQGTRLTVV.

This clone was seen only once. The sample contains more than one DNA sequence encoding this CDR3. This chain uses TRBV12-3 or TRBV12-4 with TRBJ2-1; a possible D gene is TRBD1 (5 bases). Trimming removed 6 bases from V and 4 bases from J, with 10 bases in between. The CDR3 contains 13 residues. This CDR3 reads CASSLGLYNEQFF. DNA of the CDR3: TGTGCCAGCAGCCTGGGGCTATACAATGAGCAGTTCTTC.

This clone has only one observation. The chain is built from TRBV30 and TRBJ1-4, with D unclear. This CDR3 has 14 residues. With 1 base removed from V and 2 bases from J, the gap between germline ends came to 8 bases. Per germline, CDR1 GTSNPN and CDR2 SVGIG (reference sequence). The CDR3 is CAWSGQETNEKLFF. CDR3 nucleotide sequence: TGTGCCTGGAGTGGGCAGGAGACTAATGAAAAACTGTTTTTT.

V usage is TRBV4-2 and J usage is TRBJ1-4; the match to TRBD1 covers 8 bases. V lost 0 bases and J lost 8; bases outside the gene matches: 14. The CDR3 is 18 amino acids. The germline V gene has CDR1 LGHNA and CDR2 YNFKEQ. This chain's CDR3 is CASSQEVTGGNLREKLFF. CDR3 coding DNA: TGTGCCAGCAGCCAAGAAGTCACAGGGGGTAACCTGAGGGAAAAACTGTTTTTT.

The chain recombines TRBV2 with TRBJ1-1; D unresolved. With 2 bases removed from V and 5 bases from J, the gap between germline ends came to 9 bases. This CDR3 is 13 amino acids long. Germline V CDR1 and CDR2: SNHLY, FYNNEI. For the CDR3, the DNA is TGTGCCAGCAGTGAATCCGGGGATACTGAAGCTTTCTTT. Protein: CASSESGDTEAFF.

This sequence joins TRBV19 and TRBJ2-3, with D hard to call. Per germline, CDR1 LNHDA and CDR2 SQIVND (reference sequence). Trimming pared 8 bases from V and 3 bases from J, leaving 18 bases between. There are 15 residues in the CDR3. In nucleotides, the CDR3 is TGTGCCAGTGGACCCCTCTGGGTGAGGACAGATACGCAGTATTTT. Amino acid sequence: CASGPLWVRTDTQYF. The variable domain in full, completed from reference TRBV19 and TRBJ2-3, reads DGGITQSPKYLFRKEGQNVTLSCEQNLNHDAMYWYRQDPGQGLRLIYYSQIVNDFQKGDIAEGYSVSREKKESFPLTVTSAQKNPTAFYLCASGPLWVRTDTQYFGPGTRLTVL.

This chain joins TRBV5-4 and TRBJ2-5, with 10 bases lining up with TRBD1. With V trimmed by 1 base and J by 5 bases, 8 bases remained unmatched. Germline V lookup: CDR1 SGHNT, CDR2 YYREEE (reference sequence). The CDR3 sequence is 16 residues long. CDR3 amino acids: CASSLPGGQGLETQYF. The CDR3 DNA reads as TGTGCCAGCAGCTTGCCCGGGGGACAGGGGTTGGAGACCCAGTACTTC.

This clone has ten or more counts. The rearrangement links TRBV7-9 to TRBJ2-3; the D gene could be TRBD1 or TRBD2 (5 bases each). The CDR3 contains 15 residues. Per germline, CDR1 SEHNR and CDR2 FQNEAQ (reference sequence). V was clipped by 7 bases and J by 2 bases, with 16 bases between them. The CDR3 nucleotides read TGTGCCAGCATTCTCCGGGACGGCCACACAGATACGCAGTATTTT. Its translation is CASILRDGHTDTQYF.

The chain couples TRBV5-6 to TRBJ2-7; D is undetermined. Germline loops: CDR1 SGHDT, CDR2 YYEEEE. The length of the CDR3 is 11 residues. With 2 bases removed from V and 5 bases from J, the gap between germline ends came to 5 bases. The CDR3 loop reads CASSFAHEQYF. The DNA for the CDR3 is TGTGCCAGCAGCTTTGCACACGAGCAGTACTTC.

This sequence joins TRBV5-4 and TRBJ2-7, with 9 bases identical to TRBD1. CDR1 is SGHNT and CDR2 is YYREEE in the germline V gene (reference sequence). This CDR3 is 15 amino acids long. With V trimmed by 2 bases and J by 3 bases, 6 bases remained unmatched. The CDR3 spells CASSFAGQGLYEQYF. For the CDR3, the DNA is TGTGCCAGCAGCTTTGCGGGACAGGGTCTCTACGAGCAGTACTTC.

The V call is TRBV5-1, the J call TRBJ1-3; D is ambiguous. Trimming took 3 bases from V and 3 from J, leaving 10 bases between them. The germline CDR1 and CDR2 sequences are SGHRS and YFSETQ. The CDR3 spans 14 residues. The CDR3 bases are TGCGCCAGCAGCTCGTCCGATATTGGAAACACCATATATTTT. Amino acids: CASSSSDIGNTIYF. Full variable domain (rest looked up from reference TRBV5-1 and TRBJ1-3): KAGVTQTPRYLIKTRGQQVTLSCSPISGHRSVSWYQQTPGQGLQFLFEYFSETQRNKGNFPGRFSGRQFSNSRSEMNVSTLELGDSALYLCASSSSDIGNTIYFGEGSWLTVV.

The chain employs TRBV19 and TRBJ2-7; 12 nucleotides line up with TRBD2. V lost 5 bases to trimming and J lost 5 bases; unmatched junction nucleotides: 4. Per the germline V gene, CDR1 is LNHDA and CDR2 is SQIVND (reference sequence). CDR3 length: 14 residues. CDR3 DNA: TGTGCCAGTAGTTCTAGCGGGGGGGCTAACGAGCAGTACTTC. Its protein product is CASSSSGGANEQYF.

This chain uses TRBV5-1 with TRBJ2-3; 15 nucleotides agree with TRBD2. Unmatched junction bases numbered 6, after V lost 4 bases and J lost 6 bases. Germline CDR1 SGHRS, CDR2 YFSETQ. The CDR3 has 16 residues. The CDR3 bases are TGCGCCAGCAGCACAGGAGGGACTAGCGGGGGGGATACGCAGTATTTT. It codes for CASSTGGTSGGDTQYF.

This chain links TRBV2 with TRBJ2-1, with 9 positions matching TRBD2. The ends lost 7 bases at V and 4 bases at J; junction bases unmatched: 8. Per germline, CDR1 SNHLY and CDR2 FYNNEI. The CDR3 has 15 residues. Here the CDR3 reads CASMGVAGAYNEQFF. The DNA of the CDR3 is TGTGCCAGCATGGGCGTAGCGGGGGCTTACAATGAGCAGTTCTTC.

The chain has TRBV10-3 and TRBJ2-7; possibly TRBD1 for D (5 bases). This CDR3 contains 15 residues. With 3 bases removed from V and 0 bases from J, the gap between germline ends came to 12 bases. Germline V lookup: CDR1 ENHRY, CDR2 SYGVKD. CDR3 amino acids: CAISDSKGVSYEQYF. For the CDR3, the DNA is TGTGCCATCAGTGACTCCAAAGGGGTCTCCTACGAGCAGTACTTC.

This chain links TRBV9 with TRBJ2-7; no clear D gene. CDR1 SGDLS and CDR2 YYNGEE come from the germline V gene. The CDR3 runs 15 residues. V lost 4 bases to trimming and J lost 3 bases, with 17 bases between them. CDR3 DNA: TGTGCCAGCAGCCCCAGATTGGGCAACGGCTACGAGCAGTACTTC. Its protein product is CASSPRLGNGYEQYF.

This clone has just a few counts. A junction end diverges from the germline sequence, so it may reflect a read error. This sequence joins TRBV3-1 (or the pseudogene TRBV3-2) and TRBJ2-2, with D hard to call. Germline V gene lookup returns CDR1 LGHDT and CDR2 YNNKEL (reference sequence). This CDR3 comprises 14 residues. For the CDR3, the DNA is TGTGCCAGCAGCGAAGAAGGAACCACCGGGGAGCTGTTTTTT. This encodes CASSEEGTTGELFF.